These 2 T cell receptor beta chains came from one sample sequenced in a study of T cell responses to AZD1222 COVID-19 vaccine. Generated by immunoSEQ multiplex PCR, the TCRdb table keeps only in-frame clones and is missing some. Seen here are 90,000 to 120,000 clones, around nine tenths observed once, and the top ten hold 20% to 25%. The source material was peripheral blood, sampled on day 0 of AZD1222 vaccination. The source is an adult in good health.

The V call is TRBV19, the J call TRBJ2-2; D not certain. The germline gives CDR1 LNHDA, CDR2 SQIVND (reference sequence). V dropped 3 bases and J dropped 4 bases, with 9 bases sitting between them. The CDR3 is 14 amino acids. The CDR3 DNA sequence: TGTGCCAGTAGTATTCAGGCGAGCACCGGGGAGCTGTTTTTT. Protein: CASSIQASTGELFF. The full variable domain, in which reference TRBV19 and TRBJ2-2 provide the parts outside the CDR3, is DGGITQSPKYLFRKEGQNVTLSCEQNLNHDAMYWYRQDPGQGLRLIYYSQIVNDFQKGDIAEGYSVSREKKESFPLTVTSAQKNPTAFYLCASSIQASTGELFFGEGSRLTVL.

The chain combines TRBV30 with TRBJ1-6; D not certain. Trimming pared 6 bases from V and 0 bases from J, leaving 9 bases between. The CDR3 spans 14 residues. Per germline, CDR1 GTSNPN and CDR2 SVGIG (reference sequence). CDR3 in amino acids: CACRTSSYNSPLHF. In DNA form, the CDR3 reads TGTGCCTGCAGAACGTCCTCCTATAATTCACCCCTCCACTTT.